The entry below gives a single T cell receptor (beta chain) sequence along with its context. The antigen is unknown. These data come from a study of T cells in Graves' hyperthyroidism and ophthalmopathy. Amplified TCR beta CDR3 regions derived from RNA transcripts. The HTBI primer set was used in a first-round RT-PCR of the TCR CDR3. From the multiplex PCR reads, TCRdb called clonotypes with MiXCR, one entry per CDR3 protein. The sample has more than 550,000 distinct CDR3 sequences, over 40% seen once. This CDR3 is 15 amino acids long. The germline gives CDR1 SGHAT, CDR2 FQDESV (reference sequence). The V gene end was trimmed by 6 bases and the J gene end by 4 bases; junction bases not matched to a gene: 6. Exclusion of patients followed from uncontrolled infection, other autoimmune disease, pregnancy or lactation. Study-wide points: Separation of ophthalmopathy from stable hyperthyroidism was achieved by a 13 V-J model. Clonotypes that were expanded in thyroid above 0.001 mostly appeared in blood too. The model predicted ophthalmopathy a median around six months before onset.

The sequence was collected from an adult man with Graves' disease, either hyperthyroidism or ophthalmopathy (not recorded which). The chain joins TRBV11-1 to TRBJ1-4; 9 nucleotides agree with TRBD1. Sequencing was done on a sample of peripheral blood or thyroid tissue (not recorded which). DNA of the CDR3: TGTGCCAGCAGACGAACGGGACAGGGTAATGAAAAACTGTTTTTT. Amino acid sequence: CASRRTGQGNEKLFF.